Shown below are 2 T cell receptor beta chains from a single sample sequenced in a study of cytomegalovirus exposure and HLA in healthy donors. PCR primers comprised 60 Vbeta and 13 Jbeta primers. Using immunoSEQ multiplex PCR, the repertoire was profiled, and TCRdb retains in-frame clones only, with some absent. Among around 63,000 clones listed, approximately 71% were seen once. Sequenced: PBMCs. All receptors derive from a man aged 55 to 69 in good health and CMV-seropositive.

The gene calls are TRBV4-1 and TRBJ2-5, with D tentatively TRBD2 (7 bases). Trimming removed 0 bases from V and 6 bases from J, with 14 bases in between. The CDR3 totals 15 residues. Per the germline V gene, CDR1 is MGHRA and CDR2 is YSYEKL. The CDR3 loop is CASSQDQGGGKTQYF. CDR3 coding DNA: TGCGCCAGCAGCCAAGATCAAGGGGGAGGGAAGACCCAGTACTTC.

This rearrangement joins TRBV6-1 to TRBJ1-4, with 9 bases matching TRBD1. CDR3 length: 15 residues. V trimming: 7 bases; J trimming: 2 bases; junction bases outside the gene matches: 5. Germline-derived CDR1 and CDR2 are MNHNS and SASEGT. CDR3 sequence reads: CASIRQGGTNEKLFF. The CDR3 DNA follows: TGTGCCAGCATCCGACAGGGGGGGACTAATGAAAAACTGTTTTTT.